Shown below are 29 T cell receptor beta chains from a single sample sequenced in a study of cytomegalovirus exposure and HLA in healthy donors. 13 Jbeta primers and 60 Vbeta primers were used for the PCR. Sequencing was performed with immunoSEQ multiplex PCR; in TCRdb, only in-frame clones are kept and a portion is missing. The data show about 200,000 clones, with over 60% seen just once and 1.5% to 2% held by the top ten. Specimen: PBMCs. The receptors were gathered from a man aged 18 to 29 in good health and CMV-seronegative.

This clone appeared a few times. The chain is built from TRBV28 and TRBJ2-3, with 9 bases identical to TRBD2. The CDR3 extends over 14 amino acids. The J segment lost 4 bases and the V segment lost 6 bases, leaving 5 bases of the junction unmatched. Germline V gives CDR1 MDHEN, CDR2 SYDVKM. The chain's CDR3 is CASRAGTSPDTQYF. CDR3 nucleotides: TGTGCCAGCAGGGCCGGGACTAGCCCAGATACGCAGTATTTT. The variable domain in full, with the rest retrieved from reference TRBV28 and TRBJ2-3, is DVKVTQSSRYLVKRTGEKVFLECVQDMDHENMFWYRQDPGLGLRLIYFSYDVKMKEKGDIPEGYSVSREKKERFSLILESASTNQTSMYLCASRAGTSPDTQYFGPGTRLTVL.

The J gene is TRBJ2-1, the V gene TRBV6-5; 8 bases line up with TRBD2. Per the germline V gene, CDR1 is MNHEY and CDR2 is SVGAGI. This CDR3 is 14 amino acids long. V gave up 7 bases and J gave up 5 bases; unmatched junction bases: 7. The CDR3 bases are TGTGCCAGCACCGGACTAGCCGCACACAATGAGCAGTTCTTC. Its translation is CASTGLAAHNEQFF.

V usage is TRBV5-6 and J usage is TRBJ2-3; 9 bases are shared with TRBD1. The CDR3 loop spans 16 amino acids. Trimming cost V 3 bases and J 3 bases; bases outside gene matches: 8. Germline V lookup: CDR1 SGHDT, CDR2 YYEEEE. CDR3 sequence reads: CASSSSGTGWTDTQYF. CDR3 DNA sequence: TGTGCCAGCAGCTCCTCCGGGACAGGGTGGACAGATACGCAGTATTTT.

This sequence joins TRBV28 and TRBJ2-5; TRBD1 agrees at 8 bases. Trimming at V came to 6 bases and at J to 5 bases, leaving 17 bases not matched to a gene. The CDR3 length is 17 residues. Per the germline V gene, CDR1 is MDHEN and CDR2 is SYDVKM. The CDR3 DNA follows: TGTGCCAGCAGCCTCTTGCCTCGGACAGGGCCGTCGGAGACCCAGTACTTC. The encoded protein is CASSLLPRTGPSETQYF.

V usage is TRBV28 and J usage is TRBJ2-1, with D possibly matching TRBD2 (6 bases). Germline CDR1 and CDR2: MDHEN and SYDVKM. The CDR3 spans 12 residues. Deletions cut 6 bases from V and 7 bases from J, with 10 bases between. CDR3 sequence reads: CASSTTRNEQFF. CDR3 nucleotides: TGTGCCAGCAGCACGACTAGGAATGAGCAGTTCTTC.

The J gene is TRBJ1-1, the V gene TRBV6-6; 11 bases agree with TRBD1. Germline trimming cut 4 bases from V and 5 bases from J; bases unmatched to any gene: 6. This CDR3 has 15 residues. Germline V lookup: CDR1 MNHNY, CDR2 SVGAGI (reference sequence). As DNA, the CDR3 is TGTGCCAGCAGTTTACCGGGACAGGGGGGGACTGAAGCTTTCTTT. Translating gives CASSLPGQGGTEAFF.

This clone was observed a few times. This rearrangement joins TRBV19 to TRBJ2-2; no clear D. Per germline, CDR1 LNHDA and CDR2 SQIVND (reference sequence). The V end was cut by 7 bases, the J end by 1 base, with 4 bases between. This CDR3 has 12 amino acids. CDR3 nucleotide sequence: TGTGCCAGTAACATGAACACCGGGGAGCTGTTTTTT. Protein sequence: CASNMNTGELFF. Looking up the rest from reference TRBV19 and TRBJ2-2 gives the full variable domain: DGGITQSPKYLFRKEGQNVTLSCEQNLNHDAMYWYRQDPGQGLRLIYYSQIVNDFQKGDIAEGYSVSREKKESFPLTVTSAQKNPTAFYLCASNMNTGELFFGEGSRLTVL.

The rearrangement links TRBV5-6 to TRBJ2-3; TRBD2 matches at 7 bases. CDR1 is SGHDT, CDR2 YYEEEE, per germline. The CDR3 has 15 residues. Trimming took 0 bases from V and 3 from J; bases not matched to a gene: 4. The CDR3 coding sequence is TGTGCCAGCAGCTTGGGGGAGGGGCGAACAGATACGCAGTATTTT. Residues: CASSLGEGRTDTQYF.

The rearrangement links TRBV13 to TRBJ2-7, with 11 bases aligning to TRBD1. This CDR3 has 15 residues. Trimming removed 5 bases from V and 3 bases from J; junction bases left unmatched: 6. Looked up from germline, CDR1 is PRHDT and CDR2 is FYEKMQ (reference sequence). The CDR3 protein is CASSLGTGGHYEQYF. The CDR3 nucleotides read TGTGCCAGCAGCCTTGGGACAGGGGGTCACTACGAGCAGTACTTC.

The rearrangement joins TRBV30 to TRBJ1-5, with D possibly matching TRBD1 (5 bases). The CDR3 loop spans 14 amino acids. V lost 3 bases and J lost 0, with 9 bases in between. Germline loops: CDR1 GTSNPN, CDR2 SVGIG (reference sequence). CDR3 nucleotide sequence: TGTGCCTGGAGGGGCAGGGCTAGCAATCAGCCCCAGCATTTT. As protein: CAWRGRASNQPQHF. The variable domain in full, with the rest retrieved from reference TRBV30 and TRBJ1-5, is SQTIHQWPATLVQPVGSPLSLECTVEGTSNPNLYWYRQAAGRGLQLLFYSVGIGQISSEVPQNLSASRPQDRQFILSSKKLLLSDSGFYLCAWRGRASNQPQHFGDGTRLSIL.

The chain carries TRBV28 and TRBJ1-2; 7 bases agree with TRBD1. Germline trimming cut 5 bases from V and 4 bases from J; bases unmatched to any gene: 16. The V gene's germline CDR1 is MDHEN and CDR2 SYDVKM. The CDR3 sequence is 17 residues long. Here the CDR3 DNA reads TGTGCCAGCAGTCCGACCTATACCGGGACAGCTATCTATGGCTACACCTTC. Translating it yields CASSPTYTGTAIYGYTF.

The chain links TRBV29-1 to TRBJ1-6; possible D gene TRBD1, 6 bases. Germline V gene sequence: CDR1 SQVTM, CDR2 ANQGSEA. This CDR3 has 13 amino acids. Trimming stripped 6 bases from V and 7 bases from J, with 13 bases between. CDR3 sequence: CSVRGAGNSPLHF. CDR3 in DNA: TGCAGCGTGCGGGGGGCTGGCAATTCACCCCTCCACTTT.

The genes are TRBV11-2 and TRBJ2-5; 8 bases agree with TRBD2. This CDR3 contains 14 residues. V lost 5 bases to trimming and J lost 5 bases; unmatched junction nucleotides: 7. Germline V gene sequence: CDR1 SGHAT, CDR2 FQNNGV. CDR3 in DNA: TGTGCCAGCAGCCCCACAGGCGGGAGGGAGACCCAGTACTTC. Translating gives CASSPTGGRETQYF.

The chain uses TRBV5-1 and TRBJ2-3; 8 bases fit TRBD2. The CDR3 length is 16 residues. The germline V gene encodes CDR1 SGHRS and CDR2 YFSETQ. V was pared by 2 bases and J by 1 base, with 6 bases of the junction left unmatched. CDR3 loop: CASSLKAGGRTDTQYF. The DNA for the CDR3 is TGCGCCAGCAGCTTAAAGGCGGGAGGCCGCACAGATACGCAGTATTTT.

A note on this clone: At one end, the junction sequence differs from germline, possibly due to a read error. This rearrangement joins TRBV30 to TRBJ2-5, with TRBD2 matching 15 bases. Germline assignment: CDR1 GTSNPN and CDR2 SVGIG (reference sequence). The CDR3 is 14 amino acids. The CDR3 DNA follows: TGTGCCTGGAACGCCGGGACTAGCGGGAGGAGTGCTGACTTC. Amino acids: CAWNAGTSGRSADF.

CDR3 loop: CASSLPGTGYEKLFF. CDR3 nucleotides: TGTGCCAGCAGCTTGCCCGGGACAGGGTATGAAAAACTGTTTTTT. The gene calls are TRBV5-6 and TRBJ1-4, with 9 bases fitting TRBD1. Unmatched junction bases numbered 4, after V lost 1 base and J lost 6 bases. CDR3 length: 15 residues. Germline V gene data show CDR1 as SGHDT and CDR2 as YYEEEE.

The CDR3, as DNA: TGTGCCACCTGGGCGGGAGGAATCACCGGGGAGCTGTTTTTT. It codes for CATWAGGITGELFF. The V gene is TRBV10-3, the J gene TRBJ2-2; 8 bases are shared with TRBD2. This CDR3 is 14 amino acids long. Germline V gene lookup returns CDR1 ENHRY and CDR2 SYGVKD. Trimming cost V 10 bases and J 4 bases; bases outside gene matches: 8.

This rearrangement joins TRBV5-1 to TRBJ2-7; TRBD1 matches at 10 bases. Germline V lookup: CDR1 SGHRS, CDR2 YFSETQ. The V segment lost 4 bases and the J segment 3 bases; nucleotides outside the gene matches: 4. This CDR3 comprises 14 residues. For the CDR3, the DNA is TGCGCCAGCAGCGAGGGGACAGGGGACTACGAGCAGTACTTC. It encodes CASSEGTGDYEQYF.

This clone came up a few times. The CDR3 sequence: CASSLEPGQIYEQYF. The CDR3 DNA reads TGTGCCAGCAGCTTAGAACCGGGACAGATCTACGAGCAGTACTTC. This chain connects TRBV7-3 to TRBJ2-7; TRBD1 aligns across 7 bases. With 2 bases clipped from V and 3 bases from J, the junction kept 7 bases outside the gene matches. This CDR3 region has 15 residues. CDR1 and CDR2 (germline): SGHTA, FQGTGA.

The V call is TRBV19, the J call TRBJ1-1; the D is unclear. Trimming took off 6 bases at V and 2 bases at J, with 13 bases between the two ends. This CDR3 contains 14 residues. CDR1 LNHDA and CDR2 SQIVND come from the germline V gene (reference sequence). Here the CDR3 reads CASSRPGANTEAFF. DNA of the CDR3: TGTGCCAGTAGCCGACCCGGAGCTAACACTGAAGCTTTCTTT.

At least ten counts were recorded for this clone. V gene TRBV19 combines with J gene TRBJ2-6; TRBD1 aligns across 9 bases. There are 18 residues in the CDR3. Germline lookup yields CDR1 LNHDA and CDR2 SQIVND (reference sequence). Trimming took 5 bases from V and 4 from J; bases not matched to a gene: 12. CDR3 DNA: TGTGCCAGTAGTTCACGGGACAGGGCTGCCTCGGGGGCCAACGTCCTGACTTTC. It codes for CASSSRDRAASGANVLTF.

The gene calls are TRBV19 and TRBJ2-1; the match to TRBD1 covers 7 bases. V lost 1 base to trimming and J lost 3 bases; unmatched junction nucleotides: 9. The CDR3 loop spans 17 amino acids. Germline CDR1 is LNHDA and CDR2 is SQIVND (reference sequence). CDR3 protein: CASSIGSGGDLYNEQFF. The CDR3 DNA reads TGTGCCAGTAGTATAGGCTCAGGGGGAGACCTCTACAATGAGCAGTTCTTC.

This clone has only one observation. Distinct nucleotide sequences in the sample also encode this CDR3. The chain is built from TRBV6-6 and TRBJ2-5; D is ambiguous. Germline values: CDR1 MNHNY, CDR2 SVGAGI (reference sequence). Deletions cut 4 bases from V and 4 bases from J, with 4 bases between. This CDR3 comprises 11 residues. The CDR3 protein is CASSSGETQYF. For the CDR3, the DNA is TGTGCCAGCAGTTCCGGAGAGACCCAGTACTTC.

The chain couples TRBV27 to TRBJ2-7; 7 nucleotides line up with TRBD2. CDR3 length: 13 amino acids. V shed 8 bases, J shed 7 bases, and the junction held 11 bases outside the gene matches. Germline loops: CDR1 MNHEY, CDR2 SMNVEV (reference sequence). CDR3 nucleotide sequence: TGTGCCAGCGGTCTCGGGGGGATCTGGGAGCAGTACTTC. Translated, it gives CASGLGGIWEQYF.

The chain carries TRBV13 and TRBJ2-3; TRBD1 matches at 8 bases. The CDR3 length is 18 residues. CDR1 and CDR2 from the germline V gene are PRHDT and FYEKMQ (reference sequence). V lost 5 bases, J lost 0 bases, and 13 bases stayed unmatched. CDR3 amino acids: CASSQQGGDFTSTDTQYF. The CDR3 coding sequence is TGTGCCAGCAGCCAACAGGGGGGCGACTTTACTAGCACAGATACGCAGTATTTT.

The CDR3 here is CASRPGTANTGELFF. The CDR3 bases are TGTGCCAGCAGACCCGGGACAGCGAACACCGGGGAGCTGTTTTTT. This chain uses TRBV7-9 with TRBJ2-2, with 7 bases that match TRBD1. V lost 6 bases, J lost 0 bases, and 4 bases stayed unmatched. The CDR3 extends over 15 amino acids. Germline CDR1 SEHNR, CDR2 FQNEAQ (reference sequence).

A few counts support this clone. The chain uses TRBV5-6 and TRBJ2-3; 7 bases agree with TRBD1. This CDR3 is 16 amino acids long. V shed 0 bases, J shed 1 base, and the junction held 5 bases outside the gene matches. The germline V gene has CDR1 SGHDT and CDR2 YYEEEE. The CDR3 here is CASSLATGVGTDTQYF. The CDR3 nucleotides are TGTGCCAGCAGCTTGGCAACAGGGGTGGGCACAGATACGCAGTATTTT.

This clone was observed a single time. The chain links TRBV4-2 to TRBJ2-7; 8 positions agree with TRBD1. Near its end, the DNA agrees better with TRBJ2-5, so the J call may be wrong. CDR1 and CDR2 from the germline V gene are LGHNA and YNFKEQ. The length of the CDR3 is 16 residues. CDR3 region: CASSLTSQGAQETQYF. As DNA, the CDR3 is TGTGCCAGCAGCCTCACCTCCCAGGGGGCCCAAGAGACCCAGTACTTC.

The chain carries TRBV28 and TRBJ2-3; 10 positions agree with TRBD2. Per the germline V gene, CDR1 is MDHEN and CDR2 is SYDVKM. There are 15 residues in the CDR3. After removal of 10 bases from V and 2 bases from J, the junction contained 9 bases not matched to a gene. CDR3: CAIMGTSVNTDTQYF. CDR3 nucleotides: TGTGCCATCATGGGGACTAGCGTAAACACAGATACGCAGTATTTT.